This TCR beta chain was sequenced for a study of cytomegalovirus exposure and HLA in healthy donors. Findings and limits, study-wide: One later analysis reportedly identified an Asian-associated ancestry cluster that showed fewer N-insertions than the roughly 640-donor mean. There were 160 or so TCR beta chains listed as cytomegalovirus-associated.

The table lists this clone with a few counts. Its antigen remains unidentified. 60 Vbeta and 13 Jbeta primers were used in PCR. Some clones are missing from TCRdb's copy, which holds only in-frame ones; the method was immunoSEQ multiplex PCR. Of about 120,000 clones listed, roughly 9.9% were seen once; the top ten hold 2.5% to 3.5%. The CDR3 spans 15 residues. The germline gives CDR1 LNHNV, CDR2 YYDKDF (reference sequence). After removal of 9 bases from V and 4 bases from J, the junction contained 7 bases not matched to a gene. The source of this sequence is a man younger than 45 in good health and CMV-seronegative. The gene calls are TRBV15 and TRBJ2-1; 12 bases map to TRBD1. The sample was PBMCs. In nucleotides, the CDR3 is TGTGCCACGGGGGAGGGACAGGGGGCTTACAATGAGCAGTTCTTC. It translates to CATGEGQGAYNEQFF.